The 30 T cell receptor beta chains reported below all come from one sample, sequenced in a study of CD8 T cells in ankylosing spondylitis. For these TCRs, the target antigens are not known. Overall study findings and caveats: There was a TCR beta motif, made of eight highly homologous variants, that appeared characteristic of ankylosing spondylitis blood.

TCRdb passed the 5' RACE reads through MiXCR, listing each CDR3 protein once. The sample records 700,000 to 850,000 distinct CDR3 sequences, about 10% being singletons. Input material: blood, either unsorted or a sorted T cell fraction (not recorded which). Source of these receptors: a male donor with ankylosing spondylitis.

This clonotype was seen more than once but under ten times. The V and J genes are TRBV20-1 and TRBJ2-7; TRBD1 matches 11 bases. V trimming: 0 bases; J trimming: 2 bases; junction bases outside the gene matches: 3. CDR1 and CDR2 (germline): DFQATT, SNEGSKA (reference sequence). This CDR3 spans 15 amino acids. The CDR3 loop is CSARELGQGAYEQYF. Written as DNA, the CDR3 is TGCAGTGCTAGAGAATTGGGACAGGGGGCCTACGAGCAGTACTTC.

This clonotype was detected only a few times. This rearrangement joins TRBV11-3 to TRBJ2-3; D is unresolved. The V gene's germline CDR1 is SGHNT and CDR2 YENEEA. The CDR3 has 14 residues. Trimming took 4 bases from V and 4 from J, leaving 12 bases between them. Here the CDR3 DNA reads TGTGCCAGCAGCTCGTTGTCCCGGGCAGATACGCAGTATTTT. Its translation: CASSSLSRADTQYF. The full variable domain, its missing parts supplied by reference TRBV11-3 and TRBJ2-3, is EAGVVQSPRYKIIEKKQPVAFWCNPISGHNTLYWYLQNLGQGPELLIRYENEEAVDDSQLPKDRFSAERLKGVDSTLKIQPAELGDSAVYLCASSSLSRADTQYFGPGTRLTVL.

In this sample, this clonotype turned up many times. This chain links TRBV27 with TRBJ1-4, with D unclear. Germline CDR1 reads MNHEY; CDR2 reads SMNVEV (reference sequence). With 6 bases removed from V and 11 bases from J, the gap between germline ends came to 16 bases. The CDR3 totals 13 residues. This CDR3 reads CASSTTTRGKLFF. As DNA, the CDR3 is TGTGCCAGCAGCACGACAACGAGAGGGAAACTGTTTTTT.

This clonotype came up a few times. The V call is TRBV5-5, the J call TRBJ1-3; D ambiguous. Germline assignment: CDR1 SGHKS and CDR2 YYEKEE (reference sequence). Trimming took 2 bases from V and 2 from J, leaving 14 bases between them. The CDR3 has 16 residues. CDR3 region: CASSFPRTKTGNTIYF. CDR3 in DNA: TGTGCCAGCAGCTTTCCCCGAACGAAGACTGGAAACACCATATATTTT. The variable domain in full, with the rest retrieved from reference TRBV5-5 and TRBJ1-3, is DAGVTQSPTHLIKTRGQQVTLRCSPISGHKSVSWYQQVLGQGPQFIFQYYEKEERGRGNFPDRFSARQFPNYSSELNVNALLLGDSALYLCASSFPRTKTGNTIYFGEGSWLTVV.

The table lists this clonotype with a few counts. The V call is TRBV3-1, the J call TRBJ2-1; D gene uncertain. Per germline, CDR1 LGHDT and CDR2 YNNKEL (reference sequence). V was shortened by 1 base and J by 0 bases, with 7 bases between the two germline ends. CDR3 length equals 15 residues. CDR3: CASSQVASSYNEQFF. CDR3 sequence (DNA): TGTGCCAGCAGCCAAGTGGCTAGCTCCTACAATGAGCAGTTCTTC.

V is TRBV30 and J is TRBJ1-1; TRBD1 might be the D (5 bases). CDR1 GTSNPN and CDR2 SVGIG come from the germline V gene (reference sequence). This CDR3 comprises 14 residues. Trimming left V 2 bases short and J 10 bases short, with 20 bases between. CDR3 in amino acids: CAWSSTVLPSRAFF. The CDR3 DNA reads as TGTGCCTGGAGTTCGACAGTACTTCCCTCCCGAGCTTTCTTT.

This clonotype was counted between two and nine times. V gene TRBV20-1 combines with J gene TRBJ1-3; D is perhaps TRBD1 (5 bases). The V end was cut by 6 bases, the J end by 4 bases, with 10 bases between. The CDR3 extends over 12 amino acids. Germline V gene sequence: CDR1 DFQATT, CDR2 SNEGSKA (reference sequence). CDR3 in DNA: TGCAGTGCGGGGGATTTAGGAAACACCATATATTTT. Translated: CSAGDLGNTIYF.

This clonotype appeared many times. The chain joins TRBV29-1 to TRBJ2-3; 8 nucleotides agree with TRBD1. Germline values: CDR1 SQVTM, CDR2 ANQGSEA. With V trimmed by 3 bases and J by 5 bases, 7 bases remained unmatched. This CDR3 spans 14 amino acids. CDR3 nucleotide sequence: TGCAGCGTTGACCCGGGACAGGCCATAGATACGCAGTATTTT. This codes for CSVDPGQAIDTQYF.

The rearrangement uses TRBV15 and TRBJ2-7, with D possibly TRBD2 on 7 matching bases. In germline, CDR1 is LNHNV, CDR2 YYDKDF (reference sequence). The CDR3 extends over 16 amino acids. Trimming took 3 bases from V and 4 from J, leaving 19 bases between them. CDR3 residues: CATSSERGGARYEQYF. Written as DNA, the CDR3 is TGTGCCACCAGCAGTGAAAGGGGGGGCGCGAGGTACGAGCAGTACTTC. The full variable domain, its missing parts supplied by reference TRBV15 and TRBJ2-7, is DAMVIQNPRYQVTQFGKPVTLSCSQTLNHNVMYWYQQKSSQAPKLLFHYYDKDFNNEADTPDNFQSRRPNTSFCFLDIRSPGLGDTAMYLCATSSERGGARYEQYFGPGTRLTVT.

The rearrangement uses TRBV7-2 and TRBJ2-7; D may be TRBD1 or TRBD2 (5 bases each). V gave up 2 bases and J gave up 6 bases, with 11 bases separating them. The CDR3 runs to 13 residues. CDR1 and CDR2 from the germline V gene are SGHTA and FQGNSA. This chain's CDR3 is CASSLSRESEQYF. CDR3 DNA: TGTGCCAGCAGCTTAAGCAGGGAGTCCGAGCAGTACTTC.

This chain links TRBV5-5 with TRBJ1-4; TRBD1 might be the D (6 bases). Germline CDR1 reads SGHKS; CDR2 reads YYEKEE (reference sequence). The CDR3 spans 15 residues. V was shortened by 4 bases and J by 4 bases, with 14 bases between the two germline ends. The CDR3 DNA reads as TGTGCCAGCAGCCCAAGCAGGGGATTTAATGAAAAACTGTTTTTT. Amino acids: CASSPSRGFNEKLFF.

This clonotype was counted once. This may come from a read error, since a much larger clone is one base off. CDR3: CSVGGLTRTQYF. DNA for the CDR3: TGCAGTGTAGGCGGACTGACGAGGACCCAGTACTTC. The gene calls are TRBV20-1 and TRBJ2-5, with D possibly TRBD2 on 5 matching bases. V lost 7 bases and J 7 bases, leaving 16 bases between the germline ends. There are 12 residues in the CDR3. CDR1 DFQATT and CDR2 SNEGSKA come from the germline V gene (reference sequence).

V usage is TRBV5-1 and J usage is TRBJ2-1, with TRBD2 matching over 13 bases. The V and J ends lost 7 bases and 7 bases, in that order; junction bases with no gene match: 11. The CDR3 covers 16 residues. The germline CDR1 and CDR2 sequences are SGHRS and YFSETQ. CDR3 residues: CASGGLAGAPGNEQFF. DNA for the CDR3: TGCGCCAGCGGAGGACTAGCGGGAGCCCCGGGGAATGAGCAGTTCTTC.

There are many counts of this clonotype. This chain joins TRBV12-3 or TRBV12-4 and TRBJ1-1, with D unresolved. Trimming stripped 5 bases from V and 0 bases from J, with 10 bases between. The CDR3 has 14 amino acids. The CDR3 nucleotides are TGTGCCAGCAGTCGCGGCGCCGTGAACACTGAAGCTTTCTTT. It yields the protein CASSRGAVNTEAFF.

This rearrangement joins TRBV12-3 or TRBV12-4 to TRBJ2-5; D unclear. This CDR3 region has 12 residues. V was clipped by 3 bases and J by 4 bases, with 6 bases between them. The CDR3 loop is CASSFDGETQYF. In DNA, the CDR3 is TGTGCCAGCAGTTTCGACGGAGAGACCCAGTACTTC.

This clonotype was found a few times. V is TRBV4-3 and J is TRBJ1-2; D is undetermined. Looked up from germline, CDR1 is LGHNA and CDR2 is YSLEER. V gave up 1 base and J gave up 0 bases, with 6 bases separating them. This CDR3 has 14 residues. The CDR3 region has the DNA TGCGCCAGCAGCCAAGGGGCAACTAACTATGGCTACACCTTC. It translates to CASSQGATNYGYTF.

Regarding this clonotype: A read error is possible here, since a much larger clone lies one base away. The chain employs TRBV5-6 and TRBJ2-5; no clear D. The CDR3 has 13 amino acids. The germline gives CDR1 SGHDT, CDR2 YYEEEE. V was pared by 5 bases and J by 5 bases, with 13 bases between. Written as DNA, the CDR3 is TGTGCCAGCAGTTTTGGGCAGATGGAGACCCAGTACTTC. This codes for CASSFGQMETQYF.

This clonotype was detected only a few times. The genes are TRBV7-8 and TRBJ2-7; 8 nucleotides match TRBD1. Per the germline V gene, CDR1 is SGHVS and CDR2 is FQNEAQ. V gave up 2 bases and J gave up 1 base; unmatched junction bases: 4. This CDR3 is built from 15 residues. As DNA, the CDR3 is TGTGCCAGCAGCTTAAGGGGACAGGCTTCCTACGAGCAGTACTTC. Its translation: CASSLRGQASYEQYF. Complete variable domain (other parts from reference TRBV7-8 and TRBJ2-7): GAGVSQSPRYKVAKRGQDVALRCDPISGHVSLFWYQQALGQGPEFLTYFQNEAQLDKSGLPSDRFFAERPEGSVSTLKIQRTQQEDSAVYLCASSLRGQASYEQYFGPGTRLTVT.

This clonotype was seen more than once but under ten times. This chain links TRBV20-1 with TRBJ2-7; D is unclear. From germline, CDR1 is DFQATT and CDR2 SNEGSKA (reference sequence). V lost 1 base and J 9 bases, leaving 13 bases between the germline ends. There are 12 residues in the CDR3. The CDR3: CSARGRSIGQYF. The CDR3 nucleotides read TGCAGTGCTAGAGGACGGTCTATTGGGCAGTACTTC.

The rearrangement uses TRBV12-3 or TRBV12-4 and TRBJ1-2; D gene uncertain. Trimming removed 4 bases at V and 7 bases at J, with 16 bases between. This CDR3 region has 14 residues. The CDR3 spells CASSSPLARPGYTF. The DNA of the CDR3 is TGTGCCAGCAGTTCCCCTCTTGCCCGGCCTGGCTACACCTTC.

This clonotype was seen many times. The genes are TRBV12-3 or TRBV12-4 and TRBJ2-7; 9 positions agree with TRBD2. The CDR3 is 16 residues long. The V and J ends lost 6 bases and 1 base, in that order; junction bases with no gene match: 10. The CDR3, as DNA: TGTGCCAGCAGCCCGGGGCTAGCGGGGCTTTCCTACGAGCAGTACTTC. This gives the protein CASSPGLAGLSYEQYF.

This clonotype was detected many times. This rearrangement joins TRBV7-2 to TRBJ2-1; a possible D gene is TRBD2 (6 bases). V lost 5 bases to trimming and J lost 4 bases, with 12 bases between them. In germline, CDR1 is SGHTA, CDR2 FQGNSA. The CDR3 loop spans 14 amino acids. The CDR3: CASSRLADYNEQFF. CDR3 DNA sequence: TGTGCCAGCAGCCGTTTAGCGGATTACAATGAGCAGTTCTTC.

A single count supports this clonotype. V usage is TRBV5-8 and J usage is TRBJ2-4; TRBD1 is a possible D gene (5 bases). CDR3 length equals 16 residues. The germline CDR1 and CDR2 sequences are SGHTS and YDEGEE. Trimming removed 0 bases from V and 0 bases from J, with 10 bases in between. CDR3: CASSLGQQLAKNIQYF. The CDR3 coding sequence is TGTGCCAGCAGCTTGGGACAGCAACTAGCCAAAAACATTCAGTACTTC. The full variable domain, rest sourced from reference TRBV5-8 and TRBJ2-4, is EAGVTQSPTHLIKTRGQQATLRCSPISGHTSVYWYQQALGLGLQFLLWYDEGEERNRGNFPPRFSGRQFPNYSSELNVNALELEDSALYLCASSLGQQLAKNIQYFGAGTRLSVL.

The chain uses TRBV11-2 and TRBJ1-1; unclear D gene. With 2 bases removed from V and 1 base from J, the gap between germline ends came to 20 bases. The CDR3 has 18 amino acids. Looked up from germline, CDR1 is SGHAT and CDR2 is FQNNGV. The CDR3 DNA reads TGTGCCAGCAGCTTATTTTTTTTTTCGCGGCAGAAGAACACTGAAGCTTTCTTT. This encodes CASSLFFFSRQKNTEAFF.

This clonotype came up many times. The CDR3 loop is CSVADKTDRGMNTEAFF. CDR3 sequence (DNA): TGCAGCGTTGCCGACAAGACCGACAGGGGCATGAACACTGAAGCTTTCTTT. The gene calls are TRBV29-1 and TRBJ1-1, with 8 bases identical to TRBD1. J lost 0 bases, V lost 4 bases, and 13 bases had no gene match. Germline CDR1 and CDR2: SQVTM and ANQGSEA. The CDR3 length is 17 residues.

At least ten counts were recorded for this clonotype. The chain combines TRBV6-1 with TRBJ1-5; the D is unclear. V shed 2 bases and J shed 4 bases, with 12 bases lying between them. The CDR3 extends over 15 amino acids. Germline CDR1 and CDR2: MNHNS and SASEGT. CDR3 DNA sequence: TGTGCCAGCAGTGAAATGGGTTTGGGAAATCAGCCCCAGCATTTT. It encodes CASSEMGLGNQPQHF.

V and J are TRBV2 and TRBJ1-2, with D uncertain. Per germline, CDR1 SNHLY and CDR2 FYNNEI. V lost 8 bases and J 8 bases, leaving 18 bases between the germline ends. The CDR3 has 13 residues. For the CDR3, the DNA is TGTGCCAGCCGGGAACCTATTTTGTCGGGCTACACCTTC. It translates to CASREPILSGYTF.

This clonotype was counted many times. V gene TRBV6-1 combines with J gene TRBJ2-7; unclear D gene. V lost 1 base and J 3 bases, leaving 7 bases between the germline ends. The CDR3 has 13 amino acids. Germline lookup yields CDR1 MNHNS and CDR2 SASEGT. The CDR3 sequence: CASSEEVFYEQYF. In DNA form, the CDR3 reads TGTGCCAGCAGTGAAGAGGTCTTCTACGAGCAGTACTTC.

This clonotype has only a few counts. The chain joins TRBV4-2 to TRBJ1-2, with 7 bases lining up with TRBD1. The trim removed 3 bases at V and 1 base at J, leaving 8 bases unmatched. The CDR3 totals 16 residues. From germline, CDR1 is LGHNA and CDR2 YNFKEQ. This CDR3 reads CASSHLGQTFNYGYTF. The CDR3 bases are TGTGCCAGCAGCCACCTGGGACAGACATTTAACTATGGCTACACCTTC.

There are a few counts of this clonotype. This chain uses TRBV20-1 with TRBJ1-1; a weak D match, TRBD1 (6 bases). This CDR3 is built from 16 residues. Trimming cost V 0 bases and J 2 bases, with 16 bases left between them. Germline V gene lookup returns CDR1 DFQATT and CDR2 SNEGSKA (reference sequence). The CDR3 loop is CSARDAPQGFNTEAFF. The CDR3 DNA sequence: TGCAGTGCTAGAGATGCCCCCCAGGGGTTTAACACTGAAGCTTTCTTT.